The entry that follows covers one T cell receptor beta chain sequence. The target of this receptor is not known. No much larger clone exists at a distance of one base, and base qualities are not known. The trial excluded patients who had a history of autoimmune disease or who were on systemic immunosuppression. Peripheral blood for TCR sequencing was drawn from every dose cohort at baseline, at cycle 4 day 1 and at cycle 7 day 1. Samples came from an open-label, multicenter, first-in-human phase I dose-escalation trial of ivuxolimab. Adults with locally advanced or metastatic melanoma, renal cell carcinoma, hepatocellular carcinoma or head and neck squamous cell carcinoma were enrolled in the trial. CD4+ and CD8+ T cells were sorted separately from peripheral blood before TCR sequencing. For sequencing of the TCRbeta CDR3 region, genomic DNA was extracted from the sorted cells. TCRbeta CDR3 regions were sequenced using the immunoSEQ Assay. TCRdb obtained this table from immuneACCESS and retained in-frame rearrangements with V and J assigned. These tables miss some clones; where compared with another copy, unresolved V genes account for less than half of the shortfall, and the remainder is unexplained. In all, the sample holds around 33,000 clones, and around 83% of those were seen once. The ten largest clones capture approximately 2.4% of the sample.

CDR1 and CDR2 (LNHDA, SQIVND) derive from the germline V gene (reference sequence). Clipping removes 5 bases from V and 4 bases from J, with 3 as the unmatched junction base count. The CDR3 measures 14 amino acids from cysteine to phenylalanine. Here the CDR3 DNA is all that survives: 42 bases in frame from base 1. This specimen comes from a study of OX40 agonist ivuxolimab in advanced cancers. Turning to the overall study: Ivuxolimab was an agonistic, fully human IgG2 monoclonal antibody directed against OX40 (CD134), a costimulatory receptor. The purpose of peripheral TCRbeta sequencing was to test whether ivuxolimab changed TCR sequence diversity and led to clonal T-cell expansion. Prior anti-PD-1, anti-PD-L1 or anti-CTLA-4 therapy was permitted, and checkpoint inhibitors had been received by under 50% of dose-escalation patients. Partial responses were achieved by three dose-escalation patients, of whom one had hepatocellular carcinoma and two had cutaneous melanoma. The monotherapy dose-escalation portion (N = 52 patients) of the phase I ivuxolimab trial is reported in the paper. In the dose-escalation cohort, 70% to 85% of patients were male, and the mean age was roughly 60 years, with a range of about 20 to 79. Intravenous ivuxolimab was administered to patients every 2 weeks at six dose levels: 0.01, 0.1, 0.3, 1.5, 3 and 10 mg/kg. Of the approximately 53 patients in dose escalation, around 19 had hepatocellular carcinoma, about 15 had melanoma, 9 had renal cell carcinoma and 9 had head and neck cancer.

The study at large found these results: At doses from 0.1 to 3.0 mg/kg, clonal expansion was seen in both CD4+ and CD8+ blood T cells between baseline and week 6. Which antigens the clonally expanded peripheral T cells were specific for was not determined. In the 0.1-3.0 mg/kg groups, partial responders had among the lowest normalized peripheral clonal expansion, particularly in CD8+ T cells. On average, CD8+ T cells showed more expanded clones than CD4+ T cells after ivuxolimab. Low levels of normalized T-cell clonal expansion were also seen in some nonresponding patients.

This specimen was CD4+ or CD8+ T cells sorted from blood, taken in a trial of the OX40 agonist ivuxolimab. The rearrangement combines TRBV19 with TRBJ1-3; TRBD1 fits 9 bases in the junction. The clonotype was recovered from an adult with an advanced solid tumor such as melanoma, head and neck, liver or kidney cancer. This receptor carries the CDR3 CASSYRGLGNTIYF. The nucleotide sequence is given as TGTGCCAGTAGTTACAGGGGGCTCGGAAACACCATATATTTT.